These 21 T cell receptor beta chains were all obtained from the same sample, sequenced in a study of Graves' ophthalmopathy and Graves' hyperthyroidism. RNA transcripts yielded amplified TCR beta CDR3 regions. Scientists carried out first-round RT-PCR using HTBI primers and then a second-round multiplex PCR. TCRdb fed the multiplex PCR reads into MiXCR, producing one record per CDR3 protein. The table shows a few hundred thousand distinct CDR3 sequences, with 15% occurring only once. Sequencing input: peripheral blood. Source of these receptors: a woman aged 18-29 years with stable Graves' hyperthyroidism.

This clonotype was picked up many times. This chain connects TRBV6-2 or TRBV6-3 to TRBJ1-2, with 7 bases that match TRBD1. The CDR3 totals 15 residues. In germline, CDR1 is MNHEY, CDR2 SVGEGT. V gave up 2 bases and J gave up 0 bases; unmatched junction bases: 3. CDR3 amino acids: CASSYRTGSNYGYTF. The CDR3 DNA reads TGTGCCAGCAGTTACCGGACAGGTTCTAACTATGGCTACACCTTC.

In regard to this clonotype: The CDR3 end shows no conserved phenylalanine or tryptophan, and so a read error is likely. No DNA is shown, since the ends of the CDR3 on it are uncertain; the CDR3 is the one TCRdb lists. This chain connects TRBV2 to TRBJ1-2; the tabulated D call, TRBD1, remains unverified against the DNA. A total of 13 residues make up the CDR3, ends included. Per germline, CDR1 SNHLY and CDR2 FYNNEI. The CDR3 loop reads CASSLQGFYGYTV.

This clonotype was recorded at least ten times. The chain employs TRBV5-1 and TRBJ1-1; 7 nucleotides agree with TRBD1. This CDR3 is built from 15 residues. CDR1 and CDR2 from the germline V gene are SGHRS and YFSETQ. V lost 4 bases and J lost 7; bases outside the gene matches: 13. The CDR3 spells CASSLILGQAGEAFF. The DNA of the CDR3 is TGCGCCAGCAGCCTTATTCTTGGACAGGCTGGTGAAGCTTTCTTT.

The rearrangement joins TRBV7-8 to TRBJ2-7, with 7 bases lining up with TRBD2. Germline V gene data show CDR1 as SGHVS and CDR2 as FQNEAQ. The CDR3 length is 17 residues. J gave up 7 bases and V 0 bases, and 15 bases lay outside the gene matches. The CDR3 region is CASSLAGGGRAGREQYF. CDR3 DNA sequence: TGTGCCAGCAGCTTAGCGGGCGGAGGGAGGGCCGGGAGAGAGCAGTACTTC.

This clonotype was seen repeatedly, ten times or more. The genes are TRBV6-2 or TRBV6-3 and TRBJ1-6; D is uncertain. Trimming left V 6 bases short and J 2 bases short, with 5 bases between. Germline loops: CDR1 MNHEY, CDR2 SVGEGT. The CDR3 is 13 residues long. CDR3 nucleotide sequence: TGTGCCAGCAGAGCGGCCTATAATTCACCCCTCCACTTT. It translates to CASRAAYNSPLHF.

This clonotype appeared many times. V is TRBV29-1 and J is TRBJ1-5, with D unresolved. Germline V gene data show CDR1 as SQVTM and CDR2 as ANQGSEA. The length of the CDR3 is 14 residues. Trimming pared 7 bases from V and 2 bases from J, leaving 15 bases between. CDR3: CSAVEGFGNQPQHF. CDR3 DNA sequence: TGCAGCGCCGTGGAGGGTTTCGGCAATCAGCCCCAGCATTTT.

V usage is TRBV6-5 and J usage is TRBJ1-1; D gene uncertain. The CDR3 has 13 residues. V lost 4 bases and J 6 bases, leaving 12 bases between the germline ends. Germline loops: CDR1 MNHEY, CDR2 SVGAGI. CDR3 loop: CASSFDWSAEAFF. The CDR3 DNA follows: TGTGCCAGCAGTTTTGATTGGAGCGCTGAAGCTTTCTTT.

This clonotype was counted a few times. The V gene is TRBV19, the J gene TRBJ1-2, with 7 bases that match TRBD1. The CDR3 covers 13 residues. Germline V gene data show CDR1 as LNHDA and CDR2 as SQIVND (reference sequence). The trim removed 3 bases at V and 3 bases at J, leaving 1 base unmatched. This CDR3 is CASSIQGDYGYTF. The CDR3 DNA is TGTGCCAGTAGTATTCAGGGGGACTATGGCTACACCTTC.

Of note for this clonotype: The CDR3 does not end in the conserved phenylalanine or tryptophan, so this is likely a read error. This chain joins TRBV6-1 and TRBJ1-2, with 10 bases matching TRBD1. With 5 bases clipped from V and 8 bases from J, the junction kept 11 bases outside the gene matches. Germline V gene sequence: CDR1 MNHNS, CDR2 SASEGT. This CDR3 spans 15 amino acids. CDR3 region: CASSPYDRGRKGYTV. CDR3 DNA: TGTGCCAGCAGTCCCTATGACAGGGGGCGGAAAGGCTACACCGTC.

This clonotype was observed many times. DNA of the CDR3: TGTGCCAGCAGCACGGGGCAGGGCGGAAGGCATGGCTACACCTTC. It codes for CASSTGQGGRHGYTF. The V call is TRBV6-1, the J call TRBJ1-2; D possibly corresponds to TRBD1 (5 bases). This CDR3 contains 15 residues. Between the trimmed V and J ends, which lost 6 bases and 6 bases, there was a span of 20 bases. Looked up from germline, CDR1 is MNHNS and CDR2 is SASEGT.

At least ten counts were recorded for this clonotype. The CDR3 is CASSPPDGPSYEQYF. CDR3 coding DNA: TGTGCCAGCAGCCCCCCGGACGGGCCCTCCTACGAGCAGTACTTC. The rearrangement links TRBV11-2 to TRBJ2-7; no definite D call. Germline loops: CDR1 SGHAT, CDR2 FQNNGV. V dropped 5 bases and J dropped 0 bases, with 14 bases sitting between them. The CDR3 runs 15 residues. Filled out from reference TRBV11-2 and TRBJ2-7, the complete variable domain reads EAGVAQSPRYKIIEKRQSVAFWCNPISGHATLYWYQQILGQGPKLLIQFQNNGVVDDSQLPKDRFSAERLKGVDSTLKIQPAKLEDSAVYLCASSPPDGPSYEQYFGPGTRLTVT.

The V call is TRBV6-5, the J call TRBJ1-2; 7 bases map to TRBD1. The germline V gene encodes CDR1 MNHEY and CDR2 SVGAGI. The CDR3 runs 15 residues. V gave up 1 base and J gave up 6 bases; unmatched junction bases: 8. CDR3 residues: CASSYFPTGKDGYTF. CDR3 in DNA: TGTGCCAGCAGTTACTTCCCGACAGGGAAAGATGGCTACACCTTC.

This clonotype showed up many times. The CDR3 here is CASSPDTGQYNSPLHF. CDR3 in DNA: TGCGCCAGCAGCCCCGACACGGGACAATATAATTCACCCCTCCACTTT. This chain links TRBV5-1 with TRBJ1-6, with a tentative D call TRBD1 (6 bases). Germline V gives CDR1 SGHRS, CDR2 YFSETQ. This CDR3 has 16 amino acids. The germline V and J ends were trimmed by 4 bases and 4 bases, with 15 bases remaining between them.

This clonotype was counted many times. V is TRBV7-6 and J is TRBJ1-1; D may be TRBD1 (5 bases). Germline V gene lookup returns CDR1 SGHVS and CDR2 FNYEAQ. With 1 base removed from V and 1 base from J, the gap between germline ends came to 7 bases. CDR3 length: 14 residues. CDR3 loop: CASSLGGKNTEAFF. For the CDR3, the DNA is TGTGCCAGCAGCTTAGGGGGGAAGAACACTGAAGCTTTCTTT.

This clonotype has at least ten counts. This sequence joins TRBV7-2 and TRBJ2-5; D not resolved. This CDR3 region has 14 residues. V was pared by 3 bases and J by 3 bases, with 11 bases between. Looked up from germline, CDR1 is SGHTA and CDR2 is FQGNSA. The CDR3 DNA sequence: TGTGCCAGCAGCTTCGGACGGCTCGAAGAGACCCAGTACTTC. This gives the protein CASSFGRLEETQYF.

This clonotype was counted many times. The genes are TRBV6-4 and TRBJ2-5; 12 positions match TRBD2. The CDR3 length is 15 residues. The J segment lost 1 base and the V segment lost 3 bases, leaving 0 bases of the junction unmatched. Germline CDR1 reads MRHNA; CDR2 reads SNTAGT. This CDR3 reads CASSETSGGQETQYF. CDR3 nucleotide sequence: TGTGCCAGCAGTGAGACTAGCGGGGGCCAAGAGACCCAGTACTTC.

This clonotype was observed at least ten times. V is TRBV24-1 and J is TRBJ2-1; D ambiguous. Germline V gene data show CDR1 as KGHDR and CDR2 as SFDVKD. The CDR3 covers 15 residues. Trimming stripped 2 bases from V and 8 bases from J, with 15 bases between. In DNA, the CDR3 is TGTGCCACCAGTGATTCGAACGAGGTATCCGATGAGCAGTTCTTC. This sequence encodes CATSDSNEVSDEQFF.

This clonotype was detected many times. This sequence joins TRBV19 and TRBJ1-1; D is ambiguous. V lost 8 bases and J 4 bases, leaving 8 bases between the germline ends. The CDR3 totals 11 residues. Per the germline V gene, CDR1 is LNHDA and CDR2 is SQIVND (reference sequence). In nucleotides, the CDR3 is TGTGCCAGTTCCGGCAGCACTGAAGCTTTCTTT. Encoded protein: CASSGSTEAFF.

This clonotype was seen many times. This rearrangement joins TRBV3-1 to TRBJ1-6, with TRBD1 as a possible D gene (6 bases). The CDR3 has 14 residues. In germline, CDR1 is LGHDT, CDR2 YNNKEL (reference sequence). The V gene lost 3 bases and the J gene lost 7 bases, with 10 bases spanning the gap. The CDR3 reads CASSHGQTNSPLHF. In nucleotides, the CDR3 is TGTGCCAGCAGCCACGGACAGACGAATTCACCCCTCCACTTT.

This clonotype has at least ten counts. The V call is TRBV7-9, the J call TRBJ1-2; the D gene is possibly TRBD1 (5 bases). CDR3 length: 15 amino acids. V lost 8 bases and J 2 bases, leaving 18 bases between the germline ends. Germline assignment: CDR1 SEHNR and CDR2 FQNEAQ (reference sequence). The CDR3 loop is CASDVRGEGNYGYTF. The CDR3, as DNA: TGTGCCAGCGACGTTAGAGGGGAAGGGAACTATGGCTACACCTTC.

Details on this clonotype: One base away lies a much larger clone, so this may be a sequencing read error. Since the CDR3 does not end with the conserved phenylalanine or tryptophan, this likely comes from a read error. V and J are TRBV4-1 and TRBJ2-7; TRBD1 might be the D (6 bases). The CDR3 runs 15 residues. Trimming removed 3 bases from V and 5 bases from J, with 17 bases in between. Germline CDR1 and CDR2: MGHRA and YSYEKL. The CDR3 region has the DNA TGCGCCAGCAGCCACATAAATTCAGGGGTAGACGAGCAGTACATC. It is translated as CASSHINSGVDEQYI.